These 12 T cell receptor beta chains were all obtained from the same sample, sequenced in a study of blood T cell repertoires in COVID-19. Sequencing was performed with immunoSEQ multiplex PCR; in TCRdb, only in-frame clones are kept and a portion is missing. This sample yields about 250,000 clones, of which 86% are seen a single time; under 3.5% belongs to the top ten. The sequenced sample consisted of peripheral blood. These receptors came from a woman in her 30s with active or convalescent COVID-19.

The V gene is TRBV5-4, the J gene TRBJ1-1, with TRBD1 identical over 7 bases. From germline, CDR1 is SGHNT and CDR2 YYREEE (reference sequence). This CDR3 is 15 amino acids long. The V gene end was trimmed by 3 bases and the J gene end by 2 bases; junction bases not matched to a gene: 7. CDR3 amino acids: CASSSGQIGNTEAFF. CDR3 DNA sequence: TGTGCCAGCAGCTCGGGACAGATAGGAAACACTGAAGCTTTCTTT.

The chain combines TRBV6-4 with TRBJ1-1; tentative D call: TRBD1 (5 bases). Germline assignment: CDR1 MRHNA and CDR2 SNTAGT. The CDR3 has 13 residues. V lost 4 bases and J 0 bases, leaving 6 bases between the germline ends. CDR3 sequence (DNA): TGTGCCAGCAGTGCCAGGGTGAACACTGAAGCTTTCTTT. Protein product: CASSARVNTEAFF.

The chain joins TRBV28 to TRBJ1-6; D is undetermined. Per germline, CDR1 MDHEN and CDR2 SYDVKM. This CDR3 is 15 amino acids long. V was pared by 6 bases and J by 6 bases, with 15 bases between. The DNA for the CDR3 is TGTGCCAGCAGATTACCCGGCGAGGGTAATTCACCCCTCCACTTT. Translated: CASRLPGEGNSPLHF.

The rearrangement uses TRBV27 and TRBJ1-2, with 8 bases identical to TRBD1. Germline CDR1 is MNHEY and CDR2 is SMNVEV (reference sequence). J was trimmed by 8 bases and V by 5 bases; bases with no gene match: 16. The CDR3 totals 16 residues. Here the CDR3 reads CASSTTGQGTSRGYTF. Written as DNA, the CDR3 is TGTGCCAGCAGTACCACAGGACAGGGAACGTCGCGGGGCTACACCTTC.

The V and J genes are TRBV27 and TRBJ2-7, with 11 bases identical to TRBD1. The V gene's germline CDR1 is MNHEY and CDR2 SMNVEV (reference sequence). With V trimmed by 4 bases and J by 6 bases, 2 bases remained unmatched. CDR3 length: 13 amino acids. The CDR3 here is CASSYGTGGEQYF. The DNA of the CDR3 is TGTGCCAGCAGTTACGGGACAGGGGGCGAGCAGTACTTC.

This clone has a single count. The J gene is TRBJ1-2, the V gene TRBV4-3; D is possibly TRBD1 (5 bases). Germline lookup yields CDR1 LGHNA and CDR2 YSLEER. The V end was cut by 0 bases, the J end by 13 bases, with 18 bases between. The CDR3 consists of 14 residues. In DNA form, the CDR3 reads TGCGCCAGCAGCCAAGATCGCGTACTCCTGACAGCCACCTTC. Translation gives CASSQDRVLLTATF.

This clone was seen once. This chain uses TRBV10-3 with TRBJ1-3; D is unresolved. CDR1 and CDR2 (germline): ENHRY, SYGVKD. This CDR3 has 16 residues. V lost 0 bases and J lost 0, with 9 bases in between. CDR3 sequence: CAISESHPSSGNTIYF. The CDR3 DNA follows: TGTGCCATCAGTGAGTCGCATCCTAGCTCTGGAAACACCATATATTTT.

This chain uses TRBV15 with TRBJ2-5; TRBD2 agrees at 8 bases. CDR3 size: 15 residues. Germline values: CDR1 LNHNV, CDR2 YYDKDF (reference sequence). With V trimmed by 4 bases and J by 4 bases, 8 bases remained unmatched. The CDR3 spells CATSNRLAILETQYF. CDR3 bases: TGTGCCACCAGCAACCGACTAGCGATCCTAGAGACCCAGTACTTC.

A few counts support this clone. The chain has TRBV4-3 and TRBJ2-2, with D possibly TRBD2 on 5 matching bases. This CDR3 spans 15 amino acids. Trimming removed 1 base from V and 2 bases from J, with 8 bases in between. Germline-derived CDR1 and CDR2 are LGHNA and YSLEER. The CDR3 nucleotides are TGCGCCAGCAGCCAAGGAACGGGAAACACCGGGGAGCTGTTTTTT. Amino acids: CASSQGTGNTGELFF.

The chain carries TRBV7-2 and TRBJ1-6; D uncertain. The CDR3 covers 16 residues. Germline CDR1 reads SGHTA; CDR2 reads FQGNSA. V shed 4 bases and J shed 0 bases, with 10 bases lying between them. The CDR3 sequence: CASSSDGNSYNSPLHF. For the CDR3, the DNA is TGTGCCAGCAGCTCCGACGGGAACTCCTATAATTCACCCCTCCACTTT. Together with reference TRBV7-2 and TRBJ1-6, the CDR3 gives the full variable domain: GAGVSQSPSNKVTEKGKDVELRCDPISGHTALYWYRQSLGQGLEFLIYFQGNSAPDKSGLPSDRFSAERTGGSVSTLTIQRTQQEDSAVYLCASSSDGNSYNSPLHFGNGTRLTVT.

V gene TRBV6-5 combines with J gene TRBJ2-3; TRBD1 aligns across 10 bases. The V gene end was trimmed by 4 bases and the J gene end by 4 bases; junction bases not matched to a gene: 5. CDR3 length: 15 residues. From germline, CDR1 is MNHEY and CDR2 SVGAGI. CDR3 in DNA: TGTGCCAGCAGTTTAGACAGGGGGCGAGCAGATACGCAGTATTTT. Protein: CASSLDRGRADTQYF.

The chain links TRBV10-3 to TRBJ2-7; TRBD2 matches at 11 bases. There are 13 residues in the CDR3. Germline-derived CDR1 and CDR2 are ENHRY and SYGVKD. Losses at the gene ends were 3 bases for V and 9 bases for J; bases not matched to a gene: 4. The CDR3 DNA reads TGTGCCATCAGTGATTCGACTAGCGGGGCGCAGTACTTC. Encoded protein: CAISDSTSGAQYF.